These T cell receptor beta chains were read from a single sample in a study of CD8 T cell repertoires and HIV-1 epitope variants. The protocol was immunoSEQ multiplex PCR, while the TCRdb copy is restricted to in-frame clones and leaves out a portion. The top ten clones hold 20% to 30% of a sample with some 100,000 clones, 60% to 80% of them seen once. Sequenced material: uncultured baseline CD8+ T cells from peripheral blood mononuclear cells (PBMCs). These receptors all stem from a male donor with HIV. The CDR3 runs from the conserved cysteine through the conserved F or W. D genes are given only for firm matches. Part of the rows lack a size; the others show once, few, many or a class for expanded clones.

cdr3_nt: TGTGCCAGCAGTTACTCGGCGGGAGGCTACACCTTC
cdr3_aa: CASSYSAGGYTF
clone_size: NA
d_call: NA
j_call: TRBJ1-2
v_call: TRBV6-5

cdr3_nt: TGTGCCAGCAGCGTTAAATTCGGGGGGGAGACCCAGTACTTC
cdr3_aa: CASSVKFGGETQYF
clone_size: NA
d_call: TRBD2
j_call: TRBJ2-5
v_call: TRBV9

cdr3_nt: TGCGCCAGCAGCCCTGCCTCACCGGGACTAGCGGGGACCGGGGAGCTGTTTTTT
cdr3_aa: CASSPASPGLAGTGELFF
clone_size: NA
d_call: TRBD2
j_call: TRBJ2-2
v_call: TRBV5-1

cdr3_nt: TGCGCCAGCAGCTTCCTAGCGGGAACGGAGTACAATGAGCAGTTCTTC
cdr3_aa: CASSFLAGTEYNEQFF
clone_size: NA
d_call: TRBD2
j_call: TRBJ2-1
v_call: TRBV5-1

cdr3_nt: TGTGCCTGGACCCCCCTGGCTGAAGCTTTCTTT
cdr3_aa: CAWTPLAEAFF
clone_size: NA
d_call: NA
j_call: TRBJ1-1
v_call: TRBV30

cdr3_nt: TGTGCCAGCAGCGCCCTAGACAGGGTAAACGAGCAGTACTTC
cdr3_aa: CASSALDRVNEQYF
clone_size: few
d_call: TRBD1
j_call: TRBJ2-7
v_call: TRBV5-6

cdr3_nt: TGCGCCAGCAGCATAGGACACCCCACAGATACGCAGTATTTT
cdr3_aa: CASSIGHPTDTQYF
clone_size: NA
d_call: NA
j_call: TRBJ2-3
v_call: TRBV5-1

cdr3_nt: TGTGCCAGTAGTATGACAGTCGACGAGCAGTACTTC
cdr3_aa: CASSMTVDEQYF
clone_size: NA
d_call: NA
j_call: TRBJ2-7
v_call: TRBV19

cdr3_nt: TGTGCCAGCAGTTTAACGGACGGAGTTAATGAAAAACTGTTTTTT
cdr3_aa: CASSLTDGVNEKLFF
clone_size: NA
d_call: NA
j_call: TRBJ1-4
v_call: TRBV28

cdr3_nt: TGTGCCAGCAGCTTAATGTCGTCCAAAGAGACCCAGTACTTC
cdr3_aa: CASSLMSSKETQYF
clone_size: once
d_call: NA
j_call: TRBJ2-5
v_call: TRBV7-6

cdr3_nt: TGTGCCTGGAGTGTAGCGGGGGGCGGGGAGCTGTTTTTT
cdr3_aa: CAWSVAGGGELFF
clone_size: many
d_call: TRBD2
j_call: TRBJ2-2
v_call: TRBV30

cdr3_nt: TGTGCCAGCAGTTATTTTCTAAGCTCTGGGGCCAACGTCCTGACTTTC
cdr3_aa: CASSYFLSSGANVLTF
clone_size: NA
d_call: NA
j_call: TRBJ2-6
v_call: TRBV27

cdr3_nt: TGTGCCAGCAGCTTGGCGGGCTCCTACAATGAGCAGTTCTTC
cdr3_aa: CASSLAGSYNEQFF
clone_size: NA
d_call: NA
j_call: TRBJ2-1
v_call: TRBV5-6

cdr3_nt: TGTGCCAGCACACTATGGACAGGGGGCTTAGGGCCCCAGCATTTT
cdr3_aa: CASTLWTGGLGPQHF
clone_size: NA
d_call: TRBD1
j_call: TRBJ1-5
v_call: TRBV9

cdr3_nt: TGCGCCAGCAGGGGGGACAACTATGGCTACACCTTC
cdr3_aa: CASRGDNYGYTF
clone_size: NA
d_call: NA
j_call: TRBJ1-2
v_call: TRBV10-2

cdr3_nt: TGTGCCAGCGGGGGTCTAAACGACGGTGAAGCTTTCTTT
cdr3_aa: CASGGLNDGEAFF
clone_size: few
d_call: NA
j_call: TRBJ1-1
v_call: TRBV9

cdr3_nt: TGTGCCAGCAGCCCACCTTCCGCTGAAGCTTTCTTT
cdr3_aa: CASSPPSAEAFF
clone_size: many
d_call: NA
j_call: TRBJ1-1
v_call: TRBV4-2

cdr3_nt: TGTGCCAGCAGCTTAGCAAGTTTTGCGTTGAACACTGAAGCTTTCTTT
cdr3_aa: CASSLASFALNTEAFF
clone_size: many
d_call: NA
j_call: TRBJ1-1
v_call: TRBV7-2

cdr3_nt: TGCGCCAGCAGCTTTGCGGGCTCTGGGGCCAACGTCCTGACTTTC
cdr3_aa: CASSFAGSGANVLTF
clone_size: NA
d_call: NA
j_call: TRBJ2-6
v_call: TRBV5-1

cdr3_nt: TGTGCCAGCAGGACAGGGAGTGGCTACACCTTC
cdr3_aa: CASRTGSGYTF
clone_size: NA
d_call: TRBD1
j_call: TRBJ1-2
v_call: TRBV6-1

cdr3_nt: TGTGCCAGCAGCCGAGGGACAGGGGTTAATTCACCCCTCCACTTT
cdr3_aa: CASSRGTGVNSPLHF
clone_size: NA
d_call: TRBD1
j_call: TRBJ1-6
v_call: TRBV7-3

cdr3_nt: TGTGCCAGCAGCTTATCCTTCGGGGGTAGCGGGACCCCCTACGAGCAGTACTTC
cdr3_aa: CASSLSFGGSGTPYEQYF
clone_size: NA
d_call: TRBD2
j_call: TRBJ2-7
v_call: TRBV11-2

cdr3_nt: TGCGCCAGCAGCCAAGATCTAGGCGGGTCCTACAATGAGCAGTTCTTC
cdr3_aa: CASSQDLGGSYNEQFF
clone_size: NA
d_call: NA
j_call: TRBJ2-1
v_call: TRBV4-3

cdr3_nt: TGTGCCAGCAGTTTCCCAGAGGACGGAAATAACTATGGCTACACCTTC
cdr3_aa: CASSFPEDGNNYGYTF
clone_size: NA
d_call: NA
j_call: TRBJ1-2
v_call: TRBV28

cdr3_nt: TGTGCCAGCAGTATATCGACAGGGGAGGGTGAAAAACTGTTTTTT
cdr3_aa: CASSISTGEGEKLFF
clone_size: NA
d_call: TRBD1
j_call: TRBJ1-4
v_call: TRBV28

cdr3_nt: TGTGCCAGCAGCGCGACCGGGACAGGGAATCAGCCCCAGCATTTT
cdr3_aa: CASSATGTGNQPQHF
clone_size: few
d_call: TRBD1
j_call: TRBJ1-5
v_call: TRBV9

cdr3_nt: TGTGCCAGCAGCTTAACCCAACAGGTGAACACTGAAGCTTTCTTT
cdr3_aa: CASSLTQQVNTEAFF
clone_size: NA
d_call: NA
j_call: TRBJ1-1
v_call: TRBV7-2

cdr3_nt: TGTGCCAGCAGCTTACAGGGGGACCTAGGGGCTGAAGCTTTCTTT
cdr3_aa: CASSLQGDLGAEAFF
clone_size: NA
d_call: TRBD1
j_call: TRBJ1-1
v_call: TRBV5-4